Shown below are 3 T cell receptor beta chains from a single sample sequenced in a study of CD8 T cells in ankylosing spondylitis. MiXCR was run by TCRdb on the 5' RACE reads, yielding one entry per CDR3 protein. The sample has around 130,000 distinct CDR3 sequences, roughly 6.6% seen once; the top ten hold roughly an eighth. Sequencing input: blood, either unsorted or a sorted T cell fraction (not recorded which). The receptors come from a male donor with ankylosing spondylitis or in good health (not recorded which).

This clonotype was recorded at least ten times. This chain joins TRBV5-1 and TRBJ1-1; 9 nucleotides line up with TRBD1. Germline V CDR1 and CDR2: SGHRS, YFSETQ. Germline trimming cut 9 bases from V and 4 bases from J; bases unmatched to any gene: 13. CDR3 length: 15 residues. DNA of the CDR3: TGCGCCACCAGGCCGGGACAGGGTTTCAGCACTGAAGCTTTCTTT. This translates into CATRPGQGFSTEAFF.

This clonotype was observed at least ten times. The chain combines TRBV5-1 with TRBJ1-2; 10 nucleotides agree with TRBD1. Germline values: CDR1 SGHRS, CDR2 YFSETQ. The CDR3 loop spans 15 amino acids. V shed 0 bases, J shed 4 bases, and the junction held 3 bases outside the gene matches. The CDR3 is CASSLGQGAGYGYTF. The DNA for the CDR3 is TGCGCCAGCAGCTTGGGACAGGGGGCAGGCTATGGCTACACCTTC.

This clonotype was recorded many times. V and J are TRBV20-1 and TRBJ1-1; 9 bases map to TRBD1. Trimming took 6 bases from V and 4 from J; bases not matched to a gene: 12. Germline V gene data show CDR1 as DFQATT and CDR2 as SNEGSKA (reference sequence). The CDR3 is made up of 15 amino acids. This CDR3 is CSALDRGGWGTEAFF. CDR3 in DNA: TGCAGTGCCCTAGACAGGGGGGGTTGGGGCACTGAAGCTTTCTTT.